The next 22 T cell receptor beta chains were all read from a single sample in a study of blood T cell repertoires in COVID-19. TCRdb keeps only in-frame clones here, not all; method: immunoSEQ multiplex PCR. This table has 200,000 to 250,000 clones, around 90% appearing once. What was sequenced was PBMCs or T cells enriched from blood (not recorded which). These receptors came from a young man in a cohort exposed to, infected with or recovered from COVID-19 (not recorded which).

This sequence joins TRBV5-1 and TRBJ1-2; no clear D. Per the germline V gene, CDR1 is SGHRS and CDR2 is YFSETQ. CDR3 size: 13 residues. The V and J ends lost 0 bases and 4 bases respectively, with 7 bases between them. The CDR3 here is CASSLEQPYGYTF. The DNA of the CDR3 is TGCGCCAGCAGCTTGGAACAGCCCTATGGCTACACCTTC.

The chain recombines TRBV28 with TRBJ1-2; unclear D gene. Trimming left V 5 bases short and J 2 bases short, with 12 bases between. Germline loops: CDR1 MDHEN, CDR2 SYDVKM. The CDR3 loop spans 14 amino acids. For the CDR3, the DNA is TGTGCCAGCAGTCCCCTGGCCGGGAACTATGGCTACACCTTC. Protein: CASSPLAGNYGYTF.

This chain joins TRBV11-1 and TRBJ1-2, with TRBD1 as a possible D gene (6 bases). With 3 bases removed from V and 1 base from J, the gap between germline ends came to 12 bases. The CDR3 extends over 15 amino acids. The germline gives CDR1 SGHAT, CDR2 FQDESV (reference sequence). The CDR3 bases are TGTGCCAGCAGCTTCTCCGCAGGGGATAACTATGGCTACACCTTC. Translating it yields CASSFSAGDNYGYTF.

This rearrangement joins TRBV5-1 to TRBJ2-1; D might be TRBD2 (5 bases). V was cut by 6 bases and J by 4 bases, with 17 bases left in between. The CDR3 is made up of 15 amino acids. Germline CDR1 is SGHRS and CDR2 is YFSETQ. CDR3 DNA sequence: TGCGCCAGCACGCCGGAGCGGCAATTATACAATGAGCAGTTCTTC. This sequence encodes CASTPERQLYNEQFF. Filled out from reference TRBV5-1 and TRBJ2-1, the complete variable domain reads KAGVTQTPRYLIKTRGQQVTLSCSPISGHRSVSWYQQTPGQGLQFLFEYFSETQRNKGNFPGRFSGRQFSNSRSEMNVSTLELGDSALYLCASTPERQLYNEQFFGPGTRLTVL.

The gene calls are TRBV4-1 and TRBJ1-1; possibly TRBD1 for D (5 bases). Looked up from germline, CDR1 is MGHRA and CDR2 is YSYEKL. CDR3 length equals 14 residues. V shed 5 bases and J shed 4 bases, with 14 bases lying between them. This CDR3 reads CASSLKGSSTEAFF. CDR3 DNA: TGCGCCAGCAGCTTGAAGGGGTCGAGCACTGAAGCTTTCTTT.

This clone came up a few times. The chain combines TRBV28 with TRBJ1-5; 8 bases map to TRBD1. The germline V gene encodes CDR1 MDHEN and CDR2 SYDVKM. The CDR3 runs 15 residues. The J segment lost 4 bases and the V segment lost 4 bases, leaving 6 bases of the junction unmatched. The CDR3 is CASSYRGSGNQPQHF. The CDR3, as DNA: TGTGCCAGCAGTTACAGGGGGTCTGGTAATCAGCCCCAGCATTTT.

The rearrangement uses TRBV19 and TRBJ2-7, with D possibly matching TRBD1 (6 bases). The germline V gene has CDR1 LNHDA and CDR2 SQIVND (reference sequence). There are 15 residues in the CDR3. The V end lost 8 bases, the J end lost 1 base, and 18 bases lay between the germline ends. The CDR3: CASRHSGTNSYEQYF. Written as DNA, the CDR3 is TGTGCCAGTCGACACTCCGGGACAAATTCCTACGAGCAGTACTTC. The full variable domain, with the rest looked up from reference TRBV19 and TRBJ2-7, is DGGITQSPKYLFRKEGQNVTLSCEQNLNHDAMYWYRQDPGQGLRLIYYSQIVNDFQKGDIAEGYSVSREKKESFPLTVTSAQKNPTAFYLCASRHSGTNSYEQYFGPGTRLTVT.

The chain employs TRBV5-4 and TRBJ1-1; TRBD1 matches at 9 bases. Germline V lookup: CDR1 SGHNT, CDR2 YYREEE (reference sequence). The CDR3 extends over 16 amino acids. The V gene end was trimmed by 4 bases and the J gene end by 8 bases; junction bases not matched to a gene: 15. The CDR3 spells CASSVGTGLDLGEAFF. In nucleotides, the CDR3 is TGTGCCAGCAGCGTAGGGACAGGGCTTGACTTGGGGGAAGCTTTCTTT.

The chain has TRBV7-3 and TRBJ2-7, with 9 bases lining up with TRBD1. CDR3 length: 18 residues. CDR1 is SGHTA, CDR2 FQGTGA, per germline. The trim removed 8 bases at V and 6 bases at J, leaving 23 bases unmatched. The CDR3 sequence is CASEPIQVRGTGHCEQYF. The CDR3 bases are TGTGCCAGCGAACCCATCCAAGTCCGTGGGACAGGGCACTGCGAGCAGTACTTC.

This clone was counted once. As DNA, the CDR3 is TGTGCCACCAGCAGCGGGACAGGGGGCCTCAGGAACACTGAAGCTTTCTTT. Translation gives CATSSGTGGLRNTEAFF. V and J are TRBV15 and TRBJ1-1, with 12 bases aligning to TRBD1. The V and J ends lost 3 bases and 1 base, in that order; junction bases with no gene match: 6. The CDR3 runs to 17 residues. CDR1 and CDR2 (germline): LNHNV, YYDKDF (reference sequence).

The chain is built from TRBV6-6 and TRBJ2-2, with D unresolved. CDR3 length: 14 amino acids. Germline V gene data show CDR1 as MNHNY and CDR2 as SVGAGI (reference sequence). The germline V and J ends were trimmed by 4 bases and 2 bases, with 8 bases remaining between them. In DNA, the CDR3 is TGTGCCAGCAGTTTCAGGCAAAACACCGGGGAGCTGTTTTTT. This codes for CASSFRQNTGELFF.

This chain connects TRBV28 to TRBJ1-1; perhaps TRBD1 as D (6 bases). The CDR3 runs 12 residues. CDR1 and CDR2 from the germline V gene are MDHEN and SYDVKM. V was pared by 1 base and J by 8 bases, with 8 bases between. DNA of the CDR3: TGTGCCAGCAGTTTATCTGACAGGGAAGCTTTCTTT. This translates into CASSLSDREAFF.

The V call is TRBV5-6, the J call TRBJ2-7; 9 positions match TRBD1. CDR1 SGHDT and CDR2 YYEEEE come from the germline V gene. Trimming took 4 bases from V and 6 from J; bases not matched to a gene: 8. The CDR3 consists of 14 residues. The CDR3 region is CASSRPGTGFEQYF. The CDR3 nucleotides read TGTGCCAGCAGCCGCCCCGGGACAGGGTTCGAGCAGTACTTC.

J is TRBJ1-2 and V is TRBV29-1, with a tentative D call TRBD1 (6 bases). The V end lost 0 bases, the J end lost 8 bases, and 13 bases lay between the germline ends. CDR3 length equals 13 residues. Germline V CDR1 and CDR2: SQVTM, ANQGSEA. CDR3 DNA: TGCAGCGTTGAAGATACAGGGAAGAGAGGCTACACCTTC. Protein sequence: CSVEDTGKRGYTF. Full variable domain (outside the CDR3, taken from reference TRBV29-1 and TRBJ1-2): SAVISQKPSRDICQRGTSLTIQCQVDSQVTMMFWYRQQPGQSLTLIATANQGSEATYESGFVIDKFPISRPNLTFSTLTVSNMSPEDSSIYLCSVEDTGKRGYTFGSGTRLTVV.

This chain links TRBV6-5 with TRBJ1-3; D might be TRBD1 (6 bases). Germline lookup yields CDR1 MNHEY and CDR2 SVGAGI. Trimming cost V 0 bases and J 4 bases, with 13 bases left between them. The CDR3 runs to 16 residues. The CDR3 DNA is TGTGCCAGCAGTTACTCGAGGGGGGGGCTAGGAAACACCATATATTTT. Its translation is CASSYSRGGLGNTIYF.

The CDR3 nucleotides read TGTGCCAGCAGTTTATTGGAGCGGGTGGAGGGCAATGAGCAGTTCTTC. Amino acid sequence: CASSLLERVEGNEQFF. J is TRBJ2-1 and V is TRBV28; weak D call: TRBD2 (6 bases). Looked up from germline, CDR1 is MDHEN and CDR2 is SYDVKM. This CDR3 has 16 amino acids. The germline V and J ends were trimmed by 1 base and 6 bases, with 16 bases remaining between them.

The genes are TRBV14 and TRBJ2-1, with 15 bases matching TRBD2. There are 19 residues in the CDR3. CDR1 and CDR2 from the germline V gene are SGHDN and FVKESK. The V gene end was trimmed by 5 bases and the J gene end by 0 bases; junction bases not matched to a gene: 8. CDR3 protein: CASSWGLAGGSSSYNEQFF. CDR3 nucleotide sequence: TGTGCCAGCAGCTGGGGACTAGCGGGAGGCTCGAGCTCCTACAATGAGCAGTTCTTC.

The genes are TRBV9 and TRBJ2-3, with 14 bases identical to TRBD2. The CDR3 has 17 residues. Germline CDR1 reads SGDLS; CDR2 reads YYNGEE. V was clipped by 4 bases and J by 5 bases; unmatched bases: 9. Here the CDR3 DNA reads TGTGCCAGCAGCTCAGGGACTAGCGGGAGTTTGTTAGATACGCAGTATTTT. It codes for CASSSGTSGSLLDTQYF.

The count of this clone is one. The chain is built from TRBV6-2 or TRBV6-3 and TRBJ2-7; D is perhaps TRBD2 (6 bases). V shed 5 bases and J shed 2 bases, with 13 bases lying between them. Germline V gene lookup returns CDR1 MNHEY and CDR2 SVGEGT. The CDR3 length is 14 residues. CDR3 amino acids: CASSRGLPTYEQYF. DNA of the CDR3: TGTGCCAGCAGTAGGGGACTCCCGACCTACGAGCAGTACTTC.

A single count supports this clone. The chain uses TRBV7-9 and TRBJ2-3; D gene unclear. Trimming pared 1 base from V and 5 bases from J, leaving 4 bases between. The CDR3 spans 12 residues. The germline CDR1 and CDR2 sequences are SEHNR and FQNEAQ (reference sequence). CDR3 sequence (DNA): TGTGCCAGCAGCTTAGATAGAGATACGCAGTATTTT. It is translated as CASSLDRDTQYF.

The J gene is TRBJ1-6, the V gene TRBV10-3; TRBD1 is a possible D gene (6 bases). V was trimmed by 8 bases and J by 0 bases, leaving 11 bases between them. The CDR3 extends over 15 amino acids. Germline V gene sequence: CDR1 ENHRY, CDR2 SYGVKD. This CDR3 is CAIGQPSSYNSPLHF. DNA of the CDR3: TGTGCCATCGGACAGCCCAGCTCCTATAATTCACCCCTCCACTTT.

Written as DNA, the CDR3 is TGTGCCAGCTCACCCAGGACTAACCTTTACAATGAGCAGTTCTTC. Translated: CASSPRTNLYNEQFF. The chain employs TRBV18 and TRBJ2-1, with D possibly matching TRBD2 (6 bases). CDR1 and CDR2 from the germline V gene are KGHSH and LQKENI. This CDR3 spans 15 amino acids. Trimming took 3 bases from V and 4 from J, leaving 13 bases between them.